These T cell receptor beta chains were read from a single sample in a study of blood T cell repertoires in COVID-19. Profiled with immunoSEQ multiplex PCR; TCRdb holds only in-frame clones, not every one. The table shows 150,000 to 200,000 clones, with 82% occurring only once. Sample: peripheral blood. These TCRs come from a woman aged 40-49 years with COVID-19, enrolled during active disease. CDR3s include the opening cysteine and the closing phenylalanine or tryptophan. The D gene is left open where the match is weak. Size is omitted from some rows. Given values are once, few, many or a class for expanded clones.

CDR3nt,CDR3aa,j_gene,abundance,v_gene,d_gene
TGTGCCAGCAGTCTCGGACTAGCGGGAGAGTACAATGAGCAGTTCTTC,CASSLGLAGEYNEQFF,TRBJ2-1,once,TRBV27,TRBD2
TGTGCCAGCTCACCAAAACAGTTGGGCACAGATACGCAGTATTTT,CASSPKQLGTDTQYF,TRBJ2-3,NA,TRBV18,NA
TGTGCCAGCAGTTTTGGGACTAGAATCGTCGAAAGCACAGATACGCAGTATTTT,CASSFGTRIVESTDTQYF,TRBJ2-3,NA,TRBV28,TRBD2
TGTGCCAGCAGCAAGGGCCTTTCCCGCGACAGACTAGAGACCCAGTACTTC,CASSKGLSRDRLETQYF,TRBJ2-5,NA,TRBV21-1,NA
TGTGCCAGCAGTCTACAGGGCAGGGTTTGGCAGCAAGAGACCCAGTACTTC,CASSLQGRVWQQETQYF,TRBJ2-5,NA,TRBV7-8,NA
TGTGCCACCAACGAGGAGGAAGATGGCTACACCTTC,CATNEEEDGYTF,TRBJ1-2,NA,TRBV28,NA
TGTGCCTGGAGTGTACGCGATTATACGCAGTATTTT,CAWSVRDYTQYF,TRBJ2-3,NA,TRBV30,NA
TGTGCCAGCAGTTACTCTAGGCAGGGGGCTTATGGCTACACCTTC,CASSYSRQGAYGYTF,TRBJ1-2,NA,TRBV6-5,TRBD1
TGCGCCAGCAGCTTGGAACACATTAATTCACCCCTCCACTTT,CASSLEHINSPLHF,TRBJ1-6,once,TRBV5-1,NA
TGTGCTAGCAGCTTAGGAGTCCCAGGACAGGGGTCTATTCAGCCCCAGCATTTT,CASSLGVPGQGSIQPQHF,TRBJ1-5,NA,TRBV7-7,TRBD1
TGTGCCAGCAGTGAAGTTACGGGGAGCAATCAGCCCCAGCATTTT,CASSEVTGSNQPQHF,TRBJ1-5,NA,TRBV2,NA
TGTGCCACCAGTCCAAGGGGACATCCGAATTCTGGAAACACCATATATTTT,CATSPRGHPNSGNTIYF,TRBJ1-3,NA,TRBV15,NA
TGCGCCAGCAGCCAAGAATGGGGCGGTGGTGAAGCTTTCTTT,CASSQEWGGGEAFF,TRBJ1-1,NA,TRBV4-1,NA
TGTGCCAGCAAACCCGGGGGAGCCCAAGAGACCCAGTACTTC,CASKPGGAQETQYF,TRBJ2-5,NA,TRBV7-9,NA
TGCAGCGCTCTAGGGACTTCCTTGTACGAGCAGTACTTC,CSALGTSLYEQYF,TRBJ2-7,few,TRBV29-1,NA
TGTGCCAGCAGCCAAACCCTAGCGGGGGGGCCTAACGGGGAGCTGTTTTTT,CASSQTLAGGPNGELFF,TRBJ2-2,NA,TRBV4-2,TRBD2
TGTGCCAGCAGCGTCGGTTCAGGCGGGCAGCCCCAGCATTTT,CASSVGSGGQPQHF,TRBJ1-5,NA,TRBV9,NA
TGTGCCAGTAGTGTCAAACAGGTACCGATCTATGGCTACACCTTC,CASSVKQVPIYGYTF,TRBJ1-2,NA,TRBV19,NA
TGTGCCAGCAGCTCGGGACTAATCACCGGGGAGCTGTTTTTT,CASSSGLITGELFF,TRBJ2-2,NA,TRBV5-6,TRBD2
TGTGCCAGCAGTTTCGGACTAGCGGGGGGCGGCTCCTACAATGAGCAGTTCTTC,CASSFGLAGGGSYNEQFF,TRBJ2-1,NA,TRBV6-2/TRBV6-3,TRBD2
TGTGCCACCAGCCCGCGACAGGGGATGACTAATGAAAAACTGTTTTTT,CATSPRQGMTNEKLFF,TRBJ1-4,NA,TRBV15,TRBD1
TGTGCCAGCAGCCCCGGACTAGCGAGTTACAATGAGCAGTTCTTC,CASSPGLASYNEQFF,TRBJ2-1,NA,TRBV14,TRBD2
TGTGCCAGCAGCTCCGGGACACACAATTCACCCCTCCACTTT,CASSSGTHNSPLHF,TRBJ1-6,NA,TRBV5-5,NA
TGTGCCTGGAAATTAGCGGGAGGTCCCTTTGGCGAGCAGTACTTC,CAWKLAGGPFGEQYF,TRBJ2-7,many,TRBV30,TRBD2
TGTGCCAGCAGTTTGCAAGGGGGTACTGAAGCTTTCTTT,CASSLQGGTEAFF,TRBJ1-1,NA,TRBV6-5,NA
TGCAGTGCTAGTCTGGGGAGGGCCTATGGCTACACCTTC,CSASLGRAYGYTF,TRBJ1-2,NA,TRBV20-1,NA
TGTGCCAGCACCGGAGGGGGGGGCCAGTTTACCGGGGAGCTGTTTTTT,CASTGGGGQFTGELFF,TRBJ2-2,NA,TRBV2,NA
TGCGCCAGCAGCTTGGAGGGGGCTGAAGAGACCCAGTACTTC,CASSLEGAEETQYF,TRBJ2-5,NA,TRBV5-1,TRBD1
TGTGCCAGCAGCCGACCGGGACAGGGGGCGATCGAGCAGTACTTC,CASSRPGQGAIEQYF,TRBJ2-7,NA,TRBV5-4,TRBD1
TGTGCCAGCAGTAGGAGGTACACTGAAGCTTTCTTT,CASSRRYTEAFF,TRBJ1-1,NA,TRBV2,NA
TGCAGTGCTAGTAAGGTTGCAGGGAAAAACATTCAGTACTTC,CSASKVAGKNIQYF,TRBJ2-4,once,TRBV20-1,NA
TGCGCCAGCAGTGAGACTAGCGGGAGAAGTTCGTTCTTC,CASSETSGRSSFF,TRBJ2-1,NA,TRBV10-2,TRBD2
TGTGCCAGCAGCTTTACTAGTTCGACCGGGGAGCTGTTTTTT,CASSFTSSTGELFF,TRBJ2-2,NA,TRBV11-2,NA
TGTGCCAGTAGAGCTAGCGGGAGAAGGGCCGAGCAGTACTTC,CASRASGRRAEQYF,TRBJ2-7,NA,TRBV19,TRBD2
TGTGCCACCAGCAGAGATATTAGCGGGAGTTGGGATGAGCAGTTCTTC,CATSRDISGSWDEQFF,TRBJ2-1,NA,TRBV15,TRBD2
TGTGCCAGCAGCTTAGCGGTCGGGATCGGTTCACCCCTCCACTTT,CASSLAVGIGSPLHF,TRBJ1-6,NA,TRBV7-8,NA
TGCGCCAGCAGCCTACAAGGTCACAGGGGAATGAACACTGAAGCTTTCTTT,CASSLQGHRGMNTEAFF,TRBJ1-1,NA,TRBV4-1,TRBD1
TGTGCCAGCAGTTTATGGGCGGACTCTCTTGATGGCTACACCTTC,CASSLWADSLDGYTF,TRBJ1-2,NA,TRBV28,NA
TGTGCCACCAGCAGACGACAGGGGGTGAACACTGAAGCTTTCTTT,CATSRRQGVNTEAFF,TRBJ1-1,NA,TRBV15,TRBD1
TGTGCCAGCACCCGGGACAGCAATTTTAACTATGGCTACACCTTC,CASTRDSNFNYGYTF,TRBJ1-2,once,TRBV9,TRBD1
TGTGCCAGCAGCCAAGTACTAAACGAGCAGTTCTTC,CASSQVLNEQFF,TRBJ2-1,NA,TRBV14,NA
TGTGCCAGCCTCGGGGGGGTGGCGGACATTCAGTACTTC,CASLGGVADIQYF,TRBJ2-4,NA,TRBV2,TRBD2